The sequence of this T cell receptor beta chain was determined in a study of glioma-infiltrating T cells after dendritic cell vaccination. Study-wide results and caveats: Complete blood and tumor specimen sets were limited to few patients.

Notes on this clone: Its antigen is as yet unknown.

The sample's time point: after dendritic cell vaccination, including at tumor progression/relapse. All glioblastoma patients lacked an isocitrate dehydrogenase mutation. PBMC sampling occurred before vaccination, two weeks after the third dose, and at progression. Profiled with immunoSEQ multiplex PCR; TCRdb holds only in-frame clones, not every one. The sample carries more than 75,000 clones, 80% to 85% recorded once. J lost 3 bases, V lost 0 bases, and 8 bases had no gene match. The germline V gene encodes CDR1 SGHRS and CDR2 YFSETQ. The CDR3 consists of 17 residues. The receptor was isolated from a human donor with glioblastoma. The input for sequencing was blood, taken after dendritic cell vaccination. The chain links TRBV5-1 to TRBJ2-5; 10 bases line up with TRBD2. The CDR3 loop is CASSLGSGGYEKETQYF. CDR3 sequence (DNA): TGCGCCAGCAGCTTGGGTAGCGGGGGGTATGAAAAAGAGACCCAGTACTTC.